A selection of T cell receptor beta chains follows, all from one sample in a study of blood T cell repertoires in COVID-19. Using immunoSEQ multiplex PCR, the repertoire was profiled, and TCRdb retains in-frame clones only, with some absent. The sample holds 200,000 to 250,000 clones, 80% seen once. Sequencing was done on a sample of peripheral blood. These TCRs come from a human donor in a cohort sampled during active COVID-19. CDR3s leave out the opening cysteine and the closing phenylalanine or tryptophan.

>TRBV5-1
ASSLSVSGNEQF
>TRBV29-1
SVEDNPETGRT
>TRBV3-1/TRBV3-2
ASSQIPGDYGYT
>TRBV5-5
ASSWDISYNSPLH
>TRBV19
ASHGKQY
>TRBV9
ASSVEGLAHNEQF
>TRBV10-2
ASSERGRGNQPQH
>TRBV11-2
ASSTGSGNTIY
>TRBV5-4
ASSLVGTGIHNEQF
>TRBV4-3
ASSPTDRGATGELF
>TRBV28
ASGTSGRSTDTQY
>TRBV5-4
ASSLDPSNTGELF
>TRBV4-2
ASSQEVLGLAGGRDEQF
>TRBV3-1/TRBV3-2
ASSGWDRDNEQF
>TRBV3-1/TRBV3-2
ASSQDPSFRGTQY
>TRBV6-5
AGQDPNTGELF
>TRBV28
ASSPGGLFEPGELF
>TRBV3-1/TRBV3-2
ASSQQGYEQY
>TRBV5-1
ASSLTPRVTEAF
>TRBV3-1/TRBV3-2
ASSQASGGEQY
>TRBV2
ASSGGGQERNQPQH
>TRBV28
ASSSRQGALNQPQH
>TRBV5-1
ASSFTPGNEQF
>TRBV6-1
ASSEAHLAGGNTQY
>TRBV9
ASSVEPLKTQY
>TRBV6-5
ASGHLDRGKMF
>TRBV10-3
AISERPWGQGTRGDYGYT
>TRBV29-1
SAGQLLSTVGYT
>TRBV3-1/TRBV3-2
ASSQPDRDAEAF
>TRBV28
ASSRPANYGYT
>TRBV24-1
ATAGSGDTKPQH
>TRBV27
ASSSRTGVGNYGYT
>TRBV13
ASSFYRGNTGELF
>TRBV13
ASANSYSSYNSPLH
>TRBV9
ASSVDQGIAGGYEQY
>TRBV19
ASSTRDRDGYT
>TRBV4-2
ASSPEGQGTEAF
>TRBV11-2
ASSLFGTGRSGANVLT
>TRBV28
ASSSASGDQETQY
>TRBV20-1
SASGQISNQPQH
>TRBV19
ASKRDRAGNTIY
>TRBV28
ASSIPGQGSNEQF
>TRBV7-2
ASSYGQASYEQY
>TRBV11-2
ASSLVGQNYNEQF